The clone carrying this T cell receptor (beta chain) was detected a few times. Its antigen remains unknown. The sample belongs to a study of regulatory T cells in long-lasting Graves disease. Study-level background: Graves' disease counted as persistent after over 5 years of antithyroid drugs with positive TSH receptor antibodies. Findings and caveats of the study: The study found TRBV28, TRBJ1-2 and TRBJ2-5 favored in persistent disease. Less diverse TCR repertoires were seen in persistent Graves' patients than in newly diagnosed ones.

Documented time point: persistent/refractory GD, antithyroid drugs over 5 years with positive TRAb. Scientists built the TCR library using RNA that was extracted from PBMCs. Construction of the TCR beta libraries employed iRepertoire HTBI primers in conjunction with Arm-PCR of CDR3 regions. TCRdb re-derived calls from the multiplex PCR reads in MiXCR, one entry per CDR3 protein. The table includes some 370,000 distinct CDR3 sequences, approximately 23% detected once. The CDR3 runs 16 residues. V shed 3 bases, J shed 4 bases, and the junction held 7 bases outside the gene matches. Germline-derived CDR1 and CDR2 are SGHAT and FQNNGV.

Source: peripheral blood mononuclear cells (PBMCs), taken when the disease was refractory, from a patient treated with antithyroid drugs. The receptor's source is a woman in her forties with Graves disease. The rearrangement joins TRBV11-2 to TRBJ2-2; 8 bases agree with TRBD1. CDR3 residues: CASSLKGGQGTGELFF. In nucleotides, the CDR3 is TGTGCCAGCAGCTTGAAGGGCGGACAGGGCACCGGGGAGCTGTTTTTT.